A selection of T cell receptor beta chains follows, all from one sample in a study of molecular identifiers for immune sequencing clone quantification. MiXCR, applied by TCRdb to the PCR reads, yields one record per CDR3 protein. The sample consists of about 320,000 distinct CDR3 sequences, 20% to 25% of them appearing once. Sample: naive CD8+ T cells from blood, with Jurkat cell RNA spiked in. The receptors stem from a human donor in good health. Some libraries in this study had Jurkat cell RNA spiked in. Each CDR3 is given with its conserved first and last residue. The D gene is left open where the match is weak. A row's size may be missing; if present it is once, few, many or a size class.

v_gene	d_gene	j_gene	abundance	CDR3aa	CDR3nt
TRBV7-6	TRBD1	TRBJ2-5	many	CASSLGTGLETQYF	TGTGCCAGCAGCTTAGGGACAGGCTTGGAGACCCAGTACTTC
TRBV7-9	-	TRBJ2-7	few	CASSLVGGSSYEQYF	TGTGCCAGCAGCTTAGTAGGAGGGAGCTCCTACGAGCAGTACTTC
TRBV20-1	-	TRBJ2-7	many	CSAAPSRSYEQYF	TGCAGTGCCGCCCCCTCTAGGTCCTACGAGCAGTACTTC
TRBV18	-	TRBJ1-1	few	CASSPPENTEAFF	TGTGCCAGCTCACCGCCGGAGAACACTGAAGCTTTCTTT
TRBV11-2	-	TRBJ2-3	many	CASSLGGRGTPHFTDTQYF	TGTGCCAGCAGCTTAGGGGGCCGGGGGACACCCCACTTCACAGATACGCAGTATTTT
TRBV19	-	TRBJ2-5	-	CTSSLGRPETQYF	TGTACCAGTAGTCTCGGCAGGCCAGAGACCCAGTACTTC
TRBV4-1	-	TRBJ2-7	many	CASSHGLESYF	TGCGCCAGCAGCCATGGGTTAGAGTCGTACTTC
TRBV25-1	TRBD1	TRBJ2-6	few	CASSDRGSGANVLTF	TGTGCCAGCAGTGACAGGGGGTCTGGGGCCAACGTCCTGACTTTC
TRBV30	TRBD1	TRBJ2-1	many	CASGQGYYNEQFF	TGTGCTTCCGGACAGGGATACTACAATGAGCAGTTCTTC
TRBV19	-	TRBJ2-7	-	CASGAGTYEQYF	TGTGCTAGTGGTGCAGGGACCTACGAGCAGTACTTC
TRBV2	TRBD2	TRBJ2-7	many	CASSGKGTSGGPSYEQYF	TGTGCCAGCAGTGGGAAAGGGACTAGCGGGGGCCCCTCCTACGAGCAGTACTTC
TRBV7-9	-	TRBJ2-3	many	CASSLLGQSSTDTQYF	TGTGCCAGCAGCTTACTTGGACAGAGTAGCACAGATACGCAGTATTTT
TRBV6-5	-	TRBJ1-5	many	CASSPGYGNQPQHF	TGTGCCAGCAGTCCAGGGTACGGGAATCAGCCCCAGCATTTT
TRBV20-1	-	TRBJ2-2	-	CSAPAGFIGELFF	TGCAGTGCCCCCGCGGGGTTCATCGGGGAGCTGTTTTTT
TRBV30	-	TRBJ2-5	many	CAWEGRQETQYF	TGTGCCTGGGAAGGGCGCCAAGAGACCCAGTACTTC
TRBV9	-	TRBJ1-1	many	CASSALRGRGNTEAFF	TGTGCCAGCAGCGCGTTAAGGGGACGGGGGAACACTGAAGCTTTCTTT
TRBV12-5	-	TRBJ2-1	-	CASGLTHGTYNEQFF	TGTGCTAGTGGTCTCACCCACGGGACCTACAATGAGCAGTTCTTC
TRBV7-9	-	TRBJ2-1	many	CASSSLEGGKEFF	TGTGCCAGCAGCTCCCTTGAAGGCGGGAAAGAGTTCTTC
TRBV14	TRBD1	TRBJ2-7	few	CASSQRQGYFSYEQYF	TGTGCCAGCAGCCAACGACAGGGATATTTCTCCTACGAGCAGTACTTC
TRBV2	TRBD2	TRBJ2-7	many	CASSEARYTSEHYEQYF	TGTGCCAGCAGTGAAGCCCGATACACTAGCGAGCACTACGAGCAGTACTTC
TRBV6-2/TRBV6-3	TRBD2	TRBJ2-7	few	CASSYLTSGSHEQYF	TGTGCCAGCAGTTACTTGACTAGCGGGAGTCACGAGCAGTACTTC
TRBV20-1	-	TRBJ1-5	many	CSVTTRGYSNQPQHF	TGCAGTGTCACCACCCGGGGTTATAGCAATCAGCCCCAGCATTTT
TRBV7-9	-	TRBJ1-2	many	CASSLDELDGSSGYGYTF	TGTGCCAGCAGCTTAGACGAGTTAGATGGCAGTTCTGGCTATGGCTACACCTTC
TRBV13	-	TRBJ1-2	many	CASSLGRGQEPRYGYTF	TGTGCCAGCAGCTTAGGCCGGGGCCAGGAGCCCAGATATGGCTACACCTTC
TRBV6-5	-	TRBJ1-4	few	CASSYEVRTAEKLFF	TGTGCCAGCAGTTACGAAGTTCGGACGGCCGAAAAACTGTTTTTT
TRBV20-1	-	TRBJ1-1	many	CSANSFRGFGTEAFF	TGCAGTGCTAATAGTTTTCGGGGATTCGGCACTGAAGCTTTCTTT
TRBV11-2	-	TRBJ2-3	many	CASSLEHATDTQYF	TGTGCCAGCAGCTTAGAGCATGCCACAGATACGCAGTATTTT
TRBV20-1	-	TRBJ2-7	few	CSAGGWGDNPHVTGEQYF	TGCAGTGCCGGGGGGTGGGGGGACAACCCGCATGTAACCGGTGAGCAGTACTTC
TRBV7-9	-	TRBJ1-1	-	CASSSRSTEDTEAFF	TGTGCCAGCAGCTCCCGTTCAACGGAGGACACTGAAGCTTTCTTT
TRBV19	TRBD1	TRBJ2-7	few	CASSWTGVSYEQYF	TGTGCCAGTAGCTGGACAGGGGTCTCCTACGAGCAGTACTTC
TRBV5-4	-	TRBJ1-1	many	CASSFLGAWGTEAFF	TGTGCCAGCAGCTTCTTGGGGGCTTGGGGCACTGAAGCTTTCTTT
TRBV7-2	-	TRBJ1-1	many	CASTRGRGVAEAFF	TGTGCCAGCACCCGGGGCCGGGGGGTTGCTGAAGCTTTCTTT
TRBV7-6	-	TRBJ2-5	-	CASSLATPGFKETQYF	TGTGCCAGCAGCTTAGCTACGCCAGGGTTTAAAGAGACCCAGTACTTC
TRBV6-1	TRBD1	TRBJ2-7	-	CASSEFQGVIYEQYF	TGTGCCAGCAGTGAATTCCAGGGGGTTATCTACGAGCAGTACTTC
TRBV5-4	-	TRBJ1-2	many	CASSLPLAAGTIGIPGYTF	TGTGCCAGCAGCTTGCCTCTCGCCGCAGGGACGATCGGAATTCCTGGCTACACCTTC
TRBV12-3/TRBV12-4	TRBD2	TRBJ2-1	-	CAGSLQGLAGFYNEQFF	TGTGCCGGCAGTCTCCAGGGACTAGCGGGGTTCTACAATGAGCAGTTCTTC
TRBV7-9	-	TRBJ2-3	many	CASSPPSFTSTDTQYF	TGTGCCAGCAGCCCCCCCTCGTTCACTAGCACAGATACGCAGTATTTT